A single sample gave rise to the 14 T cell receptor beta chains below, sequenced in a study of blood T cell repertoires in COVID-19. Profiling relied on immunoSEQ multiplex PCR, and the TCRdb table lists in-frame clones only, not all of them. The sample holds approximately 290,000 clones; roughly 85% are singletons and the top ten take roughly 4%. What was sequenced was PBMCs or T cells enriched from blood (not recorded which). The source of these receptors is a woman in her twenties or thirties who had recovered from COVID-19.

The J gene is TRBJ2-6, the V gene TRBV19, with TRBD1 as a possible D gene (5 bases). Germline CDR1 and CDR2: LNHDA and SQIVND (reference sequence). The CDR3 loop spans 15 amino acids. V gave up 6 bases and J gave up 4 bases, with 13 bases separating them. The CDR3 loop is CASRLQELGANVLTF. The CDR3 DNA follows: TGTGCCAGTAGACTACAGGAGTTGGGGGCCAACGTCCTGACTTTC.

The rearrangement joins TRBV28 to TRBJ1-2; tentative D call: TRBD1 (6 bases). The CDR3 totals 13 residues. CDR1 MDHEN and CDR2 SYDVKM come from the germline V gene. With 3 bases removed from V and 6 bases from J, the gap between germline ends came to 11 bases. This CDR3 reads CASSFTGRDGYTF. As DNA, the CDR3 is TGTGCCAGCAGTTTCACAGGGAGAGATGGCTACACCTTC.

On this clone itself: This same CDR3 is encoded by further DNA sequences in the sample. V usage is TRBV18 and J usage is TRBJ2-1; 11 positions match TRBD2. This CDR3 spans 16 amino acids. V gave up 3 bases and J gave up 0 bases; unmatched junction bases: 1. Per the germline V gene, CDR1 is KGHSH and CDR2 is LQKENI. CDR3 nucleotides: TGTGCCAGCTCACCCGGACTAGCGGGCTCCTACAATGAGCAGTTCTTC. It yields the protein CASSPGLAGSYNEQFF.

The chain carries TRBV4-1 and TRBJ2-1; possibly TRBD2 for D (6 bases). V gave up 0 bases and J gave up 0 bases, with 18 bases separating them. The germline CDR1 and CDR2 sequences are MGHRA and YSYEKL. The CDR3 sequence is 19 residues long. The CDR3 nucleotides read TGCGCCAGCAGCCAAGATGGTCCCCAACGGGGGAGCTCCTACAATGAGCAGTTCTTC. Its translation: CASSQDGPQRGSSYNEQFF.

The CDR3: CSVELTRVEETQYF. The CDR3, as DNA: TGCAGCGTTGAACTGACCAGGGTGGAAGAGACCCAGTACTTC. The rearrangement links TRBV29-1 to TRBJ2-5; a possible D gene is TRBD1 (5 bases). Germline values: CDR1 SQVTM, CDR2 ANQGSEA. V was shortened by 2 bases and J by 3 bases, with 13 bases between the two germline ends. The CDR3 is 14 residues long. Full variable domain (remainder filled in from reference TRBV29-1 and TRBJ2-5): SAVISQKPSRDICQRGTSLTIQCQVDSQVTMMFWYRQQPGQSLTLIATANQGSEATYESGFVIDKFPISRPNLTFSTLTVSNMSPEDSSIYLCSVELTRVEETQYFGPGTRLLVL.

This chain links TRBV9 with TRBJ2-7, with TRBD2 as a possible D gene (5 bases). V was pared by 4 bases and J by 4 bases, with 18 bases between. The CDR3 is 15 amino acids. Per the germline V gene, CDR1 is SGDLS and CDR2 is YYNGEE. CDR3 coding DNA: TGTGCCAGCAGCCCCCACTCGGGGAACGGGTACGAGCAGTACTTC. This gives the protein CASSPHSGNGYEQYF.

The chain carries TRBV7-8 and TRBJ1-6, with 9 bases lining up with TRBD1. The CDR3 sequence is 15 residues long. CDR1 SGHVS and CDR2 FQNEAQ come from the germline V gene. V trimming: 4 bases; J trimming: 7 bases; junction bases outside the gene matches: 5. CDR3 DNA sequence: TGTGCCAGCAGCTACCGGGACAGGGAAAATTCACCCCTCCACTTT. Amino acids: CASSYRDRENSPLHF.

The chain joins TRBV7-8 to TRBJ1-2; 8 positions match TRBD1. Germline V gene lookup returns CDR1 SGHVS and CDR2 FQNEAQ. CDR3 length: 15 residues. Trimming at V came to 4 bases and at J to 4 bases, leaving 8 bases not matched to a gene. Here the CDR3 DNA reads TGTGCCAGCAGCTCCACAGGGGGGCGCCCCTATGGCTACACCTTC. Translation gives CASSSTGGRPYGYTF.

V usage is TRBV11-2 and J usage is TRBJ2-5; 7 bases are a match to TRBD2. The CDR3 has 19 amino acids. V shed 1 base and J 3 bases; nucleotides not matched to a gene: 17. CDR1 is SGHAT, CDR2 FQNNGV, per germline. The CDR3 DNA reads TGTGCCAGCAGCTTAGTGGCGGGGGACCGTAGGCATCGGGAAGAGACCCAGTACTTC. This translates into CASSLVAGDRRHREETQYF.

This clone was detected once. The chain joins TRBV4-1 to TRBJ1-4; tentatively, D is TRBD1 (5 bases). The V end was cut by 4 bases, the J end by 11 bases, with 14 bases between. The CDR3 sequence is 13 residues long. Per germline, CDR1 MGHRA and CDR2 YSYEKL. CDR3 protein: CASSPRSGSKLFF. The CDR3 DNA is TGCGCCAGCAGCCCCCGCTCAGGGTCTAAACTGTTTTTT.

This clone was observed a handful of times. This sequence joins TRBV28 and TRBJ1-2; a possible D gene is TRBD1 (6 bases). The CDR3 length is 11 residues. Per the germline V gene, CDR1 is MDHEN and CDR2 is SYDVKM. Trimming stripped 11 bases from V and 7 bases from J, with 14 bases between. CDR3 protein: CAGGAIGGYTF. In nucleotides, the CDR3 is TGTGCCGGGGGGGCGATTGGTGGCTACACCTTC.

The chain has TRBV15 and TRBJ2-7, with D possibly matching TRBD1 (5 bases). V was shortened by 1 base and J by 2 bases, with 12 bases between the two germline ends. Germline CDR1 and CDR2: LNHNV and YYDKDF (reference sequence). The CDR3 is made up of 15 amino acids. In nucleotides, the CDR3 is TGTGCCACCAGCAGAGGGGCAGGGTCCACCTACGAGCAGTACTTC. Translation gives CATSRGAGSTYEQYF. The complete variable domain, with remaining parts taken from reference TRBV15 and TRBJ2-7, reads DAMVIQNPRYQVTQFGKPVTLSCSQTLNHNVMYWYQQKSSQAPKLLFHYYDKDFNNEADTPDNFQSRRPNTSFCFLDIRSPGLGDTAMYLCATSRGAGSTYEQYFGPGTRLTVT.

The CDR3 bases are TGTGCCAGCACGACCGGGTGGTCCTATGGCTACACCTTC. Protein sequence: CASTTGWSYGYTF. V is TRBV6-6 and J is TRBJ1-2; D is ambiguous. The CDR3 has 13 amino acids. Germline CDR1 reads MNHNY; CDR2 reads SVGAGI (reference sequence). V was pared by 7 bases and J by 4 bases, with 13 bases between.

The sample holds a few counts of this clone. V and J are TRBV15 and TRBJ1-1, with a tentative D call TRBD1 (6 bases). This CDR3 has 14 residues. Per the germline V gene, CDR1 is LNHNV and CDR2 is YYDKDF (reference sequence). Trimming removed 0 bases from V and 1 base from J, with 6 bases in between. CDR3 sequence: CATSREQGNTEAFF. As DNA, the CDR3 is TGTGCCACCAGCAGAGAACAGGGGAACACTGAAGCTTTCTTT.